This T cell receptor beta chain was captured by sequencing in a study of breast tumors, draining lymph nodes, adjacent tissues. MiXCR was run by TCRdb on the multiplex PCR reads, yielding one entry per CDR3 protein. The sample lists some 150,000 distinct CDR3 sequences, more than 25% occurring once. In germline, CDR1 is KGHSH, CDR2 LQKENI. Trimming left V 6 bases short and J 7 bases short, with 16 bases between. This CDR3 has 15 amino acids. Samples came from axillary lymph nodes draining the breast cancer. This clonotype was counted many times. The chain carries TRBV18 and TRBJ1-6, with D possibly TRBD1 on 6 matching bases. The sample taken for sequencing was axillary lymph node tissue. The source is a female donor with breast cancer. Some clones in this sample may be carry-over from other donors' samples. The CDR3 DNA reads TGTGCCAGCTCGTCTGGGACATACTCGAATTCACCCCTCCACTTT. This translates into CASSSGTYSNSPLHF.